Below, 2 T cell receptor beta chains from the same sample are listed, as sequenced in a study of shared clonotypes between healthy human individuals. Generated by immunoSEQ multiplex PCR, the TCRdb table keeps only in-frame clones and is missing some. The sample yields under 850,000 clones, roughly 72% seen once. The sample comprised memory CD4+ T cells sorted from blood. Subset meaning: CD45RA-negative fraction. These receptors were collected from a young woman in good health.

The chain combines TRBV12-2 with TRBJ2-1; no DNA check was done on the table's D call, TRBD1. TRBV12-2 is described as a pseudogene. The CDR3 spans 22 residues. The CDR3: CASRFLRSPQGLEFLLLSEQFF. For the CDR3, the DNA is TGTGCAAGTCGCTTCTTAAGGAGCCCTCAGGGGTTGGAGTTTCTACTACTCAGTGAGCAGTTCTTC.

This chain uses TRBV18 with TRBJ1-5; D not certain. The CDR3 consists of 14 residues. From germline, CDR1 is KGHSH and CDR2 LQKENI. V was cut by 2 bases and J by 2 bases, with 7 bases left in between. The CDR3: CASSPEPGNQPQHF. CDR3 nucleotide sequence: TGTGCCAGCTCACCAGAGCCAGGCAATCAGCCCCAGCATTTT.